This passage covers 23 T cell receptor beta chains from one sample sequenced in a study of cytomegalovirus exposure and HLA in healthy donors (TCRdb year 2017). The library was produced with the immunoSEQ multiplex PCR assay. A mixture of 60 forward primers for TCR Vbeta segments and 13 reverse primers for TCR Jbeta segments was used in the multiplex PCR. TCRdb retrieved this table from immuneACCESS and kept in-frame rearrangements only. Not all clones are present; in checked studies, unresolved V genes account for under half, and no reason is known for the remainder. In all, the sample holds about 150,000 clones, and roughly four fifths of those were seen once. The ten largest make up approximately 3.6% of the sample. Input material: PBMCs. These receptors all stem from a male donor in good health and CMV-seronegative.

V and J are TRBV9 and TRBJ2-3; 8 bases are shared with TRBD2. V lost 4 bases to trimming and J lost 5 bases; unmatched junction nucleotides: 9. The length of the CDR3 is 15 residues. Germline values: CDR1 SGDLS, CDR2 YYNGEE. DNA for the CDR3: TGTGCCAGCAGCACCCAAGCGGGAGAAGAAGATACGCAGTATTTT. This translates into CASSTQAGEEDTQYF.

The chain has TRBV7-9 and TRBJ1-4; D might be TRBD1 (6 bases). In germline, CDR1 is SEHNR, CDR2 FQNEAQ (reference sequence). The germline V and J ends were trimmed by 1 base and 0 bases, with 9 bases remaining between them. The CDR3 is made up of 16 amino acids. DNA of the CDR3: TGTGCCAGCAGCTTAGACAGGGTGACAACTAATGAAAAACTGTTTTTT. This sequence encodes CASSLDRVTTNEKLFF.

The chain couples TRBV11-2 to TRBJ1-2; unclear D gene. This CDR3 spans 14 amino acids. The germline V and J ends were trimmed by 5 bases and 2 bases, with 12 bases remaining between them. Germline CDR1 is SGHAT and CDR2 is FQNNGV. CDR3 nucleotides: TGTGCCAGCAGCCAGGTACGAGGGAACTATGGCTACACCTTC. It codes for CASSQVRGNYGYTF. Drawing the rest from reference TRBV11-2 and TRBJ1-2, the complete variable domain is EAGVAQSPRYKIIEKRQSVAFWCNPISGHATLYWYQQILGQGPKLLIQFQNNGVVDDSQLPKDRFSAERLKGVDSTLKIQPAKLEDSAVYLCASSQVRGNYGYTFGSGTRLTVV.

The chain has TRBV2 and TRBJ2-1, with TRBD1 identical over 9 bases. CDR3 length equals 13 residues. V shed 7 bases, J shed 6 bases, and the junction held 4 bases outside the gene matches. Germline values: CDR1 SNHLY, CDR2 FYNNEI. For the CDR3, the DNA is TGTGCCAGCAACGGACAGGGGTTCAATGAGCAGTTCTTC. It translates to CASNGQGFNEQFF.

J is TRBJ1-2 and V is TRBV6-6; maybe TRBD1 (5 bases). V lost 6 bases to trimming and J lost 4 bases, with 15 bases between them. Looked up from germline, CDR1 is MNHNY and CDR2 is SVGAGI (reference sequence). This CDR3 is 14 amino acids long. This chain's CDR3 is CASRSRGEGYGYTF. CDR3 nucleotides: TGTGCCAGCAGAAGTAGAGGGGAGGGCTATGGCTACACCTTC.

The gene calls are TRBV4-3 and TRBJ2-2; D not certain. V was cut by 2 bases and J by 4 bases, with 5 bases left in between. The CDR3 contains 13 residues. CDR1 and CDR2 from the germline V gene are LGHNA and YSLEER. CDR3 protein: CASSQNTTGELFF. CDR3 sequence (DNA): TGCGCCAGCAGCCAAAACACCACCGGGGAGCTGTTTTTT.

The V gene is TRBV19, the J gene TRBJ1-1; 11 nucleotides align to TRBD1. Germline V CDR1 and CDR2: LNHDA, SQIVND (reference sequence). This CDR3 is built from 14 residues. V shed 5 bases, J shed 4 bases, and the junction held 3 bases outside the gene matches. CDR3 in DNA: TGTGCCAGTAGTCCTGGGACAGGGGGCACTGAAGCTTTCTTT. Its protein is CASSPGTGGTEAFF.

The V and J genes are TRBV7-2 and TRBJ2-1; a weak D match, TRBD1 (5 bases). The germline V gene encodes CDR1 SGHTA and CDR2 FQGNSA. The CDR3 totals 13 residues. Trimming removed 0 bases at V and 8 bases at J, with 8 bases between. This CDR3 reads CASSLAATDEQFF. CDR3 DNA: TGTGCCAGCAGCTTAGCGGCGACAGATGAGCAGTTCTTC.

The CDR3: CASSQDLGRATYNEQFF. The CDR3 nucleotides read TGCGCCAGCAGCCAAGATCTTGGGAGGGCCACCTACAATGAGCAGTTCTTC. The chain has TRBV4-3 and TRBJ2-1, with 7 nucleotides matching TRBD2. Trimming removed 0 bases from V and 2 bases from J; junction bases left unmatched: 7. This CDR3 contains 17 residues. The V gene's germline CDR1 is LGHNA and CDR2 YSLEER.

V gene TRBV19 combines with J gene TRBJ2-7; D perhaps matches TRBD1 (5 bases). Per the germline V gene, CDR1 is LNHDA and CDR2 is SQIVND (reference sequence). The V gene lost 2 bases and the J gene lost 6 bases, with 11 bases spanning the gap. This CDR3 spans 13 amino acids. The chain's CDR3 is CASSIWERGEQYF. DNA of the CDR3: TGTGCCAGTAGTATATGGGAAAGGGGCGAGCAGTACTTC.

The CDR3 protein is CASSLGLAGLFF. The CDR3 DNA reads as TGTGCCAGCAGCTTGGGTCTGGCGGGACTGTTTTTT. J is TRBJ1-4 and V is TRBV5-8, with unresolved D. The CDR3 spans 12 residues. Deletions cut 0 bases from V and 13 bases from J, with 10 bases between. CDR1 SGHTS and CDR2 YDEGEE come from the germline V gene.

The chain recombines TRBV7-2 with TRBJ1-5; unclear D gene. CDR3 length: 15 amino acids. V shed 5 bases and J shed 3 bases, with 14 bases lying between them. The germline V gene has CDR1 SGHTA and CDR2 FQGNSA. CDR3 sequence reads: CASSPAGRNNQPQHF. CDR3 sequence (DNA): TGTGCCAGCAGCCCGGCTGGCAGGAACAATCAGCCCCAGCATTTT.

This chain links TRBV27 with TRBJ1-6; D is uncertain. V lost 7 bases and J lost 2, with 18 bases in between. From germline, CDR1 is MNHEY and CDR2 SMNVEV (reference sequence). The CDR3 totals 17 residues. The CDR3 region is CASTSRGAAAYNSPLHF. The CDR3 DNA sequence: TGTGCCAGCACCTCCCGGGGAGCCGCCGCCTATAATTCACCCCTCCACTTT.

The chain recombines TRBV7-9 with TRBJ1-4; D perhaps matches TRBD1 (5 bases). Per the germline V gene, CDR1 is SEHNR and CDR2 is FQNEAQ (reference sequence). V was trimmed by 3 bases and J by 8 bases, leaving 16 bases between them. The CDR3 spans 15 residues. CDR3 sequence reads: CASSFAGTREEKLFF. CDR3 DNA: TGTGCCAGCAGCTTCGCCGGGACTAGGGAGGAAAAACTGTTTTTT.

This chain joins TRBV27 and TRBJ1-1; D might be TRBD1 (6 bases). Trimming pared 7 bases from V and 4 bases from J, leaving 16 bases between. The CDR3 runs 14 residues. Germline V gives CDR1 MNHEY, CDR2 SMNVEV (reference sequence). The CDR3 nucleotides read TGTGCCAGCAACCTATCGGGGGGCAGCACTGAAGCTTTCTTT. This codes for CASNLSGGSTEAFF.

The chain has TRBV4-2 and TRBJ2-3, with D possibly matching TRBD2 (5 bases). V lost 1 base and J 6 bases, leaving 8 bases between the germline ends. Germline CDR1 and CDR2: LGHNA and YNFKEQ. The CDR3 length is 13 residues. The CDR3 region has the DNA TGTGCCAGCAGCCAAGCTGAGCGGGATACGCAGTATTTT. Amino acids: CASSQAERDTQYF.

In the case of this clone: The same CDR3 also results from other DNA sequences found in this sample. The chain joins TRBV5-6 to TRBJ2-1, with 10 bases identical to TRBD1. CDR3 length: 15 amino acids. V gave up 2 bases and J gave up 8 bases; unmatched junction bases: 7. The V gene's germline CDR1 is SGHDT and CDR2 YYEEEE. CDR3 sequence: CASSFRQGARYEQFF. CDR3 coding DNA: TGTGCCAGCAGCTTTCGACAGGGGGCCAGGTATGAGCAGTTCTTC.

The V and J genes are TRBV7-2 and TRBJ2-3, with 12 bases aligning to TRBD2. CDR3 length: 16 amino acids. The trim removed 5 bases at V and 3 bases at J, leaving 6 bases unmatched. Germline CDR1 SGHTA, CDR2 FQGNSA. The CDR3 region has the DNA TGTGCCAGCAGCGCCGCTAGCGGGAGGGGGACAGATACGCAGTATTTT. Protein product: CASSAASGRGTDTQYF.

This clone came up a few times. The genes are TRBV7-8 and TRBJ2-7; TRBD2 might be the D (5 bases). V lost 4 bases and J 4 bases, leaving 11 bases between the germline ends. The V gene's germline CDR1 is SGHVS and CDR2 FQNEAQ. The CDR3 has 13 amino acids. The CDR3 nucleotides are TGTGCCAGCAGCTCGGGGAAAGGGTACGAGCAGTACTTC. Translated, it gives CASSSGKGYEQYF.

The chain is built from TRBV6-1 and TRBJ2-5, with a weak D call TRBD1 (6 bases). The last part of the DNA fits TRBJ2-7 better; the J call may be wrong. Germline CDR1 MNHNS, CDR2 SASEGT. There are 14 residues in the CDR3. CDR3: CASSEGLAGDEQYF. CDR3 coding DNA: TGTGCCAGCAGTGAAGGTTTAGCAGGGGACGAGCAGTACTTC.

CDR3 in DNA: TGTGCCAGCAGTGGAACAGGGTTGGGCAATTCACCCCTCCACTTT. It yields the protein CASSGTGLGNSPLHF. The chain uses TRBV2 and TRBJ1-6; D possibly corresponds to TRBD1 (6 bases). Germline lookup yields CDR1 SNHLY and CDR2 FYNNEI. CDR3 length: 15 residues. Trimming stripped 4 bases from V and 7 bases from J, with 14 bases between.

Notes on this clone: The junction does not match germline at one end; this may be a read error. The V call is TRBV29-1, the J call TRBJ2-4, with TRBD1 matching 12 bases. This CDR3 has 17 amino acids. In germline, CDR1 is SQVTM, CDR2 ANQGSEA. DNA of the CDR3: TGCGGCGTTGAATTGTGGGACAGGGGGCTAGCCAAAAACATTCAGTACTTC. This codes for CGVELWDRGLAKNIQYF.

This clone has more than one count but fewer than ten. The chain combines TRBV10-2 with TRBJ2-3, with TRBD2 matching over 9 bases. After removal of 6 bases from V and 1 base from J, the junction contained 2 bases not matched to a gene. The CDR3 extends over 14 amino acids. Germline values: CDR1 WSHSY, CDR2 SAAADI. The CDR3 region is CASSRLAGTDTQYF. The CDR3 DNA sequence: TGCGCCAGCAGCCGACTAGCGGGCACAGATACGCAGTATTTT.